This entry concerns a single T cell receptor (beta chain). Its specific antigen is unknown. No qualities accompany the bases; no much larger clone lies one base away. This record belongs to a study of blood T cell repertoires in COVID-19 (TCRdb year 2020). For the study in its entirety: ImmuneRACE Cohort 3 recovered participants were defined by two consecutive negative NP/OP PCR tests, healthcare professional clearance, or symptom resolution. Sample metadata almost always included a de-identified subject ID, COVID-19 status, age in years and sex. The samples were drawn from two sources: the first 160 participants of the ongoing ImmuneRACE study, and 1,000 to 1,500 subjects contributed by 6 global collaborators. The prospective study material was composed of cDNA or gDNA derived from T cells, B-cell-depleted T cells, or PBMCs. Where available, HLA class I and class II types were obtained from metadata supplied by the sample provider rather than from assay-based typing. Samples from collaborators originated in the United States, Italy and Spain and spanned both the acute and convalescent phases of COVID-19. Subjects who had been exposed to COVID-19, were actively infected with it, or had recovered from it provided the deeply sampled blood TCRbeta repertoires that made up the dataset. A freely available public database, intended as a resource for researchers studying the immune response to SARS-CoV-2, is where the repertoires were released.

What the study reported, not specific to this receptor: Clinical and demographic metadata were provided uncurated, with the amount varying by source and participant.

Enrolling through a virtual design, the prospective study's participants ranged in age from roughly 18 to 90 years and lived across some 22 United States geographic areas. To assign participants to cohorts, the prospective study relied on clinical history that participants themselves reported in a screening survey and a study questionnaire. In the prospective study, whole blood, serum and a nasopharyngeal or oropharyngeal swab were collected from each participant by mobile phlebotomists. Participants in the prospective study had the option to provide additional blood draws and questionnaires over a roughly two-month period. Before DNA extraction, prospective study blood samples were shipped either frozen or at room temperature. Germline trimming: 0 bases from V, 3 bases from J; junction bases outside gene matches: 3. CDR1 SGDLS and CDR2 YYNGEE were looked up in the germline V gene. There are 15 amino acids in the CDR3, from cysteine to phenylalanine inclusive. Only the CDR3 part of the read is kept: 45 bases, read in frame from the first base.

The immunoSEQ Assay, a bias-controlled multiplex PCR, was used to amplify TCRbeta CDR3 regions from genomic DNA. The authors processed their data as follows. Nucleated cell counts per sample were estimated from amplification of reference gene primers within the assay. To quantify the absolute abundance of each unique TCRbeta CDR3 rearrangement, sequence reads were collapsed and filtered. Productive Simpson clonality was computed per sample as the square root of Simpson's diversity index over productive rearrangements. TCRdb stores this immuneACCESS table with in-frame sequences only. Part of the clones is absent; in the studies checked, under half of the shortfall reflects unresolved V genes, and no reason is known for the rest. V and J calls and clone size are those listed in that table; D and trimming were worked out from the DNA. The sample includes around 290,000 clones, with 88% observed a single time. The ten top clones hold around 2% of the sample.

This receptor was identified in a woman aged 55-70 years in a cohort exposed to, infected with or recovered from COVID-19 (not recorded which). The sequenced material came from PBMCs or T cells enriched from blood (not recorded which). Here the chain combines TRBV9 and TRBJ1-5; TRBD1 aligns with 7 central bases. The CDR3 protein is CASSVGGQFNQPQHF. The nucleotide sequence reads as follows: TGTGCCAGCAGCGTAGGGGGACAGTTCAATCAGCCCCAGCATTTT.